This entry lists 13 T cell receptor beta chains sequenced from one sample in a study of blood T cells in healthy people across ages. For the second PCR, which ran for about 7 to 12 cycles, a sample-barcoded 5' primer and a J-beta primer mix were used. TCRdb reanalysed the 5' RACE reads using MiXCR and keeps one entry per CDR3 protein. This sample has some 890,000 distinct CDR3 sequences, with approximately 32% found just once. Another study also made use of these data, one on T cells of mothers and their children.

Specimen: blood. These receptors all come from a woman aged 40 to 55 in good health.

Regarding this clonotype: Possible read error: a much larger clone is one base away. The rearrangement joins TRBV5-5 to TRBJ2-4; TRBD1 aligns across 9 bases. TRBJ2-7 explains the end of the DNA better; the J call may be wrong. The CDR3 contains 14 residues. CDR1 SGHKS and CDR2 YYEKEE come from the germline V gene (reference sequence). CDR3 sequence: CASSIQQGAGEQYF. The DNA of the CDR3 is TGTGCCAGCAGCATCCAACAGGGGGCGGGCGAGCAGTACTTC.

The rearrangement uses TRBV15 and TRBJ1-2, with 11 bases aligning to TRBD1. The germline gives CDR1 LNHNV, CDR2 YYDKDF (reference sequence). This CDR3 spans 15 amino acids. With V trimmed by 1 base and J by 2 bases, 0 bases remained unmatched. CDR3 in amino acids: CATSRGTGGNYGYTF. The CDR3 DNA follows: TGTGCCACCAGCAGAGGGACAGGGGGCAACTATGGCTACACCTTC.

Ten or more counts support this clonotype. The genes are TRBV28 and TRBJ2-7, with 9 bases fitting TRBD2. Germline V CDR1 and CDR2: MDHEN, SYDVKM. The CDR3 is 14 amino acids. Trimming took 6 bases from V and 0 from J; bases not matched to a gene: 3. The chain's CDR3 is CASRRSGSSYEQYF. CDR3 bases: TGTGCCAGCAGGCGTAGCGGGAGCTCCTACGAGCAGTACTTC.

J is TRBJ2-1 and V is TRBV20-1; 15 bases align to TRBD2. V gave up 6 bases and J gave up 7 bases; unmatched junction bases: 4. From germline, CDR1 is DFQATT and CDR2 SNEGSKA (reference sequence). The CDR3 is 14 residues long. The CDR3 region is CSAGLAGGDNEQFF. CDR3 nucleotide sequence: TGCAGTGCAGGACTAGCGGGGGGGGATAATGAGCAGTTCTTC.

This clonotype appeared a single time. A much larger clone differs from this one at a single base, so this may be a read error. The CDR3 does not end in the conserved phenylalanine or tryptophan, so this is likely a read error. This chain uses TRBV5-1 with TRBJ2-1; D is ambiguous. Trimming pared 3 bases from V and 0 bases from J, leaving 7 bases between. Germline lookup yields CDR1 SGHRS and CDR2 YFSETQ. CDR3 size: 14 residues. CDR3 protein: CASSSPSSYNEQFL. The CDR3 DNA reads TGCGCCAGCAGCTCACCTAGCTCCTACAATGAGCAGTTCTTA.

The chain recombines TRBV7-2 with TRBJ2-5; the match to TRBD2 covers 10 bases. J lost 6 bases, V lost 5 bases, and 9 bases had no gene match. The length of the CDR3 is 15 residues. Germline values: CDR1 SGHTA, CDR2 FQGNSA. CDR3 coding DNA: TGTGCCAGCAGCCTCCCAAGCGGGGGGGCCAAGACCCAGTACTTC. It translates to CASSLPSGGAKTQYF.

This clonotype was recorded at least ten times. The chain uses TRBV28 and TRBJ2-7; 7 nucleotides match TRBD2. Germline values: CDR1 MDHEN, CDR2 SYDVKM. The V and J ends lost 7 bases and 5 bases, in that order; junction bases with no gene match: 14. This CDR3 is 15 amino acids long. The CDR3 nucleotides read TGTGCCAGCATTCCCACACTTCTAGCGGACCACGAGCAGTACTTC. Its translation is CASIPTLLADHEQYF. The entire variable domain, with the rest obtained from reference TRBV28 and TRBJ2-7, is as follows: DVKVTQSSRYLVKRTGEKVFLECVQDMDHENMFWYRQDPGLGLRLIYFSYDVKMKEKGDIPEGYSVSREKKERFSLILESASTNQTSMYLCASIPTLLADHEQYFGPGTRLTVT.

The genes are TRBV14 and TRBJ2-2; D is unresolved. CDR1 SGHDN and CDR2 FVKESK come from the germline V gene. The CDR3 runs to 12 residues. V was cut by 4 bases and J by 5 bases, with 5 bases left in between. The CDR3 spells CASSRRTGELFF. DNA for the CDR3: TGTGCCAGCAGCCGAAGGACCGGGGAGCTGTTTTTT.

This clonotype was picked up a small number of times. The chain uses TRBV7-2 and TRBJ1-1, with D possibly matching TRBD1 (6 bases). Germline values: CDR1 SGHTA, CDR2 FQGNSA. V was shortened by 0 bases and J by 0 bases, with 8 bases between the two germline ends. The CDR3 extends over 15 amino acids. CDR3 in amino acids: CASSLAAGVNTEAFF. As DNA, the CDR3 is TGTGCCAGCAGCTTAGCGGCAGGGGTGAACACTGAAGCTTTCTTT.

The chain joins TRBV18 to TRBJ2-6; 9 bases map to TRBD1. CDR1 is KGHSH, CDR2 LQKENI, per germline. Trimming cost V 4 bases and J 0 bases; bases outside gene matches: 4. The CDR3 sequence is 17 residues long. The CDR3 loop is CASSQGTGSSGANVLTF. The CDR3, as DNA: TGTGCCAGCTCACAAGGGACAGGGAGCTCTGGGGCCAACGTCCTGACTTTC.

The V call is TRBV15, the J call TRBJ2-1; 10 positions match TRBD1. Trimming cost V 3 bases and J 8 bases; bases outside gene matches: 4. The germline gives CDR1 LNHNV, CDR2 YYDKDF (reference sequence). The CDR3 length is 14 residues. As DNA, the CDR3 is TGTGCCACCAGCAGCGACAGGGGGCCCTATGAGCAGTTCTTC. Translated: CATSSDRGPYEQFF. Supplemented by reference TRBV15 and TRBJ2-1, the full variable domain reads DAMVIQNPRYQVTQFGKPVTLSCSQTLNHNVMYWYQQKSSQAPKLLFHYYDKDFNNEADTPDNFQSRRPNTSFCFLDIRSPGLGDTAMYLCATSSDRGPYEQFFGPGTRLTVL.

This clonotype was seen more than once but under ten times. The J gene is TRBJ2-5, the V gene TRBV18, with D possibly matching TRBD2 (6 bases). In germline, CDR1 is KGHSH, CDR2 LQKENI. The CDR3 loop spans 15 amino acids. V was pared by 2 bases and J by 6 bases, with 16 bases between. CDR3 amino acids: CASSPVDGGRQTQYF. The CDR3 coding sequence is TGTGCCAGCTCACCAGTGGACGGAGGGCGGCAGACCCAGTACTTC.

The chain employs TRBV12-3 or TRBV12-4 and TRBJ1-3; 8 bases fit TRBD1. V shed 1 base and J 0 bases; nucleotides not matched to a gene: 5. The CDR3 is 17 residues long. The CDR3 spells CASSLVQGAYSGNTIYF. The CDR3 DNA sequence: TGTGCCAGCAGTTTAGTCCAGGGGGCCTACTCTGGAAACACCATATATTTT.